The 7 T cell receptor beta chains presented below share a single source sample, sequenced in a study of blood T cells in healthy people across ages. Through a sample-barcoded 5' primer and a J-beta primer mix, a second PCR was run for about 6 to 11 cycles. TCRdb analysed the 5' RACE reads with MiXCR anew, one entry per CDR3 protein. This table holds 2 million or so distinct CDR3 sequences, about 50% found once. Specimen: blood. The source of these receptors is a woman in her 40s in good health.

This chain links TRBV28 with TRBJ2-1; TRBD1 matches 7 bases. The V gene end was trimmed by 4 bases and the J gene end by 2 bases; junction bases not matched to a gene: 5. From germline, CDR1 is MDHEN and CDR2 SYDVKM. The CDR3 is 15 amino acids. CDR3 coding DNA: TGTGCCAGCAGTTATCCCGACAGGGCCTACAATGAGCAGTTCTTC. Its protein product is CASSYPDRAYNEQFF.

This chain uses TRBV6-2 or TRBV6-3 with TRBJ1-6; no clear D gene. There are 14 residues in the CDR3. Trimming left V 3 bases short and J 13 bases short, with 16 bases between. In germline, CDR1 is MNHEY, CDR2 SVGEGT. The CDR3 protein is CASSYGQYSGPLHF. CDR3 DNA sequence: TGTGCCAGCAGTTATGGGCAGTACTCTGGGCCCCTCCACTTT.

This clonotype has just a few counts. The chain employs TRBV5-6 and TRBJ2-1, with 16 bases identical to TRBD2. V was pared by 4 bases and J by 9 bases, with 4 bases of the junction left unmatched. The CDR3 has 15 amino acids. CDR1 and CDR2 (germline): SGHDT, YYEEEE. The CDR3 sequence is CASSLGTSGGGEQFF. CDR3 nucleotide sequence: TGTGCCAGCAGCCTGGGGACTAGCGGGGGGGGTGAGCAGTTCTTC.

This chain links TRBV6-2 or TRBV6-3 with TRBJ2-3; D call uncertain. The CDR3 contains 16 residues. Trimming removed 9 bases from V and 3 bases from J, with 22 bases in between. The germline V gene has CDR1 MNHEY and CDR2 SVGEGT. Here the CDR3 reads CASHGGPGLATDTQYF. In DNA form, the CDR3 reads TGTGCCAGTCACGGTGGACCTGGTTTAGCAACAGATACGCAGTATTTT.

With respect to this clonotype: A much larger clonotype is one base distant, so this may be a read error. The CDR3 reads CASSYGGHNAEQYF. The CDR3 DNA is TGTGCCAGCAGTTACGGGGGGCACAACGCTGAGCAGTACTTC. This chain links TRBV6-2 or TRBV6-3 with TRBJ2-5; D is possibly TRBD1 or TRBD2 (6 bases each). From germline, CDR1 is MNHEY and CDR2 SVGEGT. The CDR3 runs 14 residues. Trimming stripped 2 bases from V and 11 bases from J, with 18 bases between.

The J gene is TRBJ1-2, the V gene TRBV20-1; D call uncertain. CDR3 size: 11 residues. The germline V and J ends were trimmed by 3 bases and 4 bases, with 6 bases remaining between them. Germline loops: CDR1 DFQATT, CDR2 SNEGSKA (reference sequence). CDR3 region: CSASRIYGYTF. The CDR3 DNA reads as TGCAGTGCTAGCCGGATCTATGGCTACACCTTC.

The chain uses TRBV28 and TRBJ2-1; 7 nucleotides match TRBD2. The CDR3 is made up of 13 amino acids. Germline loops: CDR1 MDHEN, CDR2 SYDVKM. The ends lost 10 bases at V and 3 bases at J; junction bases unmatched: 6. CDR3 nucleotides: TGTGCCACCGGGACTACCGACTACAATGAGCAGTTCTTC. Encoded protein: CATGTTDYNEQFF.